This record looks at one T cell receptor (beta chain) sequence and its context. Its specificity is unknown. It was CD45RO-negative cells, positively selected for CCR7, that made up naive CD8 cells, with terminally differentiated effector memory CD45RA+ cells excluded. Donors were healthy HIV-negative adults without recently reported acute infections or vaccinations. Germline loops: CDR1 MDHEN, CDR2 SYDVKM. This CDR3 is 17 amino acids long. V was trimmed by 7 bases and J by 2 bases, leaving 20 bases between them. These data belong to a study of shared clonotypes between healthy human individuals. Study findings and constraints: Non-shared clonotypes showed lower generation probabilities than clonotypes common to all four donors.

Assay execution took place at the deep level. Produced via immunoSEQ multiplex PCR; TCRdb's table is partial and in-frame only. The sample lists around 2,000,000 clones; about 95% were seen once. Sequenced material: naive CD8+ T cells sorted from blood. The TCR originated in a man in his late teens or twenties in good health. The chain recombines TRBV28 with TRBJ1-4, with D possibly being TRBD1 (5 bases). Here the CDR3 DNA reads TGTGCCAGCACCCCTATCTTTTCCAGGGAGACTAATGAAAAACTGTTTTTT. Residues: CASTPIFSRETNEKLFF.